The next 9 T cell receptor beta chains were all read from a single sample in a study of human T cells and chemical hapten exposure. TCRdb processed the RACE reads anew with MiXCR; each CDR3 protein has one entry. The data show about 140,000 distinct CDR3 sequences, with over 9.5% seen just once and roughly 1.4% held by the top ten. Specified time point: patch test 2, 6 weeks after DPC sensitization. As to treatment: therapeutic diphenylcyclopropenone sensitization with weekly scalp DPC. This specimen consisted of whole blood, obtained in connection with sensitization to the hapten diphenylcyclopropenone (DPC). All receptors come from a woman aged 50 to 60 with alopecia areata. Some clones in this sample may be carry-over from other donors' samples.

This clonotype was found a few times. The chain links TRBV7-2 to TRBJ2-5; 8 bases are shared with TRBD1. J gave up 1 base and V 5 bases, and 6 bases lay outside the gene matches. The germline V gene encodes CDR1 SGHTA and CDR2 FQGNSA. This CDR3 has 15 amino acids. The chain's CDR3 is CASSPPGQAQETQYF. The CDR3 DNA is TGTGCCAGCAGCCCTCCGGGACAGGCCCAAGAGACCCAGTACTTC.

The rearrangement links TRBV12-3 or TRBV12-4 to TRBJ2-1; D not resolved. The CDR3 runs 15 residues. V gave up 7 bases and J gave up 0 bases, with 13 bases separating them. The CDR3 DNA reads TGTGCCAGCACCGGTTCCTCACCCTCCTACAATGAGCAGTTCTTC. Amino acids: CASTGSSPSYNEQFF.

This clonotype was found many times. The CDR3 loop is CASSPAAGASTDTQYF. DNA of the CDR3: TGTGCCAGCTCACCCGCGGCGGGAGCAAGCACAGATACGCAGTATTTT. The chain is built from TRBV18 and TRBJ2-3; TRBD2 matches 7 bases. J lost 0 bases, V lost 3 bases, and 6 bases had no gene match. The V gene's germline CDR1 is KGHSH and CDR2 LQKENI. The CDR3 is 16 residues long.

This clonotype was counted ten times or more. The chain uses TRBV7-2 and TRBJ2-5, with 12 bases fitting TRBD2. Losses at the gene ends were 1 base for V and 4 bases for J; bases not matched to a gene: 7. This CDR3 comprises 17 residues. From germline, CDR1 is SGHTA and CDR2 FQGNSA. CDR3 protein: CASSLGLAGGPGETQYF. The CDR3 DNA follows: TGTGCCAGCAGCTTAGGGCTAGCGGGAGGGCCTGGAGAGACCCAGTACTTC.

V and J are TRBV6-6 and TRBJ2-7, with 7 positions matching TRBD1. The CDR3 contains 12 residues. Germline CDR1 MNHNY, CDR2 SVGAGI (reference sequence). The V gene end was trimmed by 6 bases and the J gene end by 3 bases; junction bases not matched to a gene: 2. CDR3 bases: TGTGCCAGCAGGTGGGACAGCTACGAGCAGTACTTC. Translated: CASRWDSYEQYF.

This clonotype was counted at least ten times. The V call is TRBV14, the J call TRBJ1-6; the D is unclear. Per germline, CDR1 SGHDN and CDR2 FVKESK. The CDR3 consists of 15 residues. V dropped 1 base and J dropped 7 bases, with 11 bases sitting between them. The CDR3 is CASSQGAVRNSPLHF. The CDR3 DNA reads as TGTGCCAGCAGCCAAGGGGCGGTCCGGAATTCACCCCTCCACTTT. The variable domain in full, completed from reference TRBV14 and TRBJ1-6, reads EAGVTQFPSHSVIEKGQTVTLRCDPISGHDNLYWYRRVMGKEIKFLLHFVKESKQDESGMPNNRFLAERTGGTYSTLKVQPAELEDSGVYFCASSQGAVRNSPLHFGNGTRLTVT.

This chain joins TRBV10-1 and TRBJ2-6; D might be TRBD1 (6 bases). V gave up 2 bases and J gave up 2 bases, with 10 bases separating them. The CDR3 is 16 residues long. In germline, CDR1 is WNHNN, CDR2 SYGVQD (reference sequence). CDR3 loop: CASSEGPGAGANVLTF. CDR3 DNA: TGCGCCAGCAGTGAGGGACCAGGGGCTGGGGCCAACGTCCTGACTTTC.

The chain is built from TRBV2 and TRBJ2-1; 8 bases line up with TRBD2. CDR1 and CDR2 (germline): SNHLY, FYNNEI. Germline trimming cut 7 bases from V and 7 bases from J; bases unmatched to any gene: 9. The CDR3 spans 14 residues. The CDR3 protein is CASKISGSGNEQFF. The CDR3 DNA sequence: TGTGCCAGCAAGATCAGCGGGAGTGGGAATGAGCAGTTCTTC.

This chain joins TRBV6-2 or TRBV6-3 and TRBJ2-7; TRBD2 matches 8 bases. V dropped 2 bases and J dropped 7; count of bases not matched to a gene: 7. The CDR3 contains 14 residues. CDR1 is MNHEY, CDR2 SVGEGT, per germline. This CDR3 is CASSYRSGSWEQYF. The CDR3 region has the DNA TGTGCCAGCAGTTACCGGAGCGGGAGCTGGGAGCAGTACTTC.